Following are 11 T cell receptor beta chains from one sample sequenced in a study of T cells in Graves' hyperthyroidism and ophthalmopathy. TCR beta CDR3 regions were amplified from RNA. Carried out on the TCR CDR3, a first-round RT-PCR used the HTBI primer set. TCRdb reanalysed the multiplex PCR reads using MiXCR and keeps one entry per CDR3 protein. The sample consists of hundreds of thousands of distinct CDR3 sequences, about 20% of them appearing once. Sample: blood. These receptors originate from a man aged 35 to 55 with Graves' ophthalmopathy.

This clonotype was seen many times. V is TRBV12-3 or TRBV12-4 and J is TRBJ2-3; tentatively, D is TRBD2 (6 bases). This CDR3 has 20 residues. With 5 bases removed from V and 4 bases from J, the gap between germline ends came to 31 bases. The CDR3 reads CASSPSPGLLTRREADTQYF. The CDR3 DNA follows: TGTGCCAGCAGTCCGTCGCCGGGACTCCTAACGAGGCGAGAGGCAGATACGCAGTATTTT.

CDR3 sequence: CASSDISGNQPQHF. In DNA form, the CDR3 reads TGTGCCAGCAGCGACATATCGGGCAATCAGCCCCAGCATTTT. The chain carries TRBV7-2 and TRBJ1-5; D ambiguous. Trimming removed 5 bases from V and 2 bases from J, with 10 bases in between. Germline CDR1 SGHTA, CDR2 FQGNSA. This CDR3 has 14 residues.

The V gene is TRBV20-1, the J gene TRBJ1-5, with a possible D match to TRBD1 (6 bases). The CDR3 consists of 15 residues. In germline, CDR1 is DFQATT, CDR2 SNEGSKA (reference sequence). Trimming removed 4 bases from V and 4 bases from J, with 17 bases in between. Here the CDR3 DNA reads TGCAGTGCTACCCCGCGGGGGGCCCTTAATCAGCCCCAGCATTTT. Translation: CSATPRGALNQPQHF.

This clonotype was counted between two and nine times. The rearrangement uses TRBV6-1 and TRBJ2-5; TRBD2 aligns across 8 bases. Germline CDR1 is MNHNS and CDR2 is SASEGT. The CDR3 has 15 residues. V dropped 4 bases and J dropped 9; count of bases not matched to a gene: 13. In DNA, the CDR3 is TGTGCCAGCAGTGGGCGGGGGGCCTATTCAAAGGCCCAGTACTTC. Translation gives CASSGRGAYSKAQYF.

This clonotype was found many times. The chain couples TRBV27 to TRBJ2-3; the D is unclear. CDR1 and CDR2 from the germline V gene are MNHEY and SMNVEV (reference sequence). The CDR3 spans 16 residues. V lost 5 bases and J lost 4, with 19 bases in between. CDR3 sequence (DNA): TGTGCCAGCAGTCCAACCCTGCACCGCAGGTCAGATACGCAGTATTTT. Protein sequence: CASSPTLHRRSDTQYF.

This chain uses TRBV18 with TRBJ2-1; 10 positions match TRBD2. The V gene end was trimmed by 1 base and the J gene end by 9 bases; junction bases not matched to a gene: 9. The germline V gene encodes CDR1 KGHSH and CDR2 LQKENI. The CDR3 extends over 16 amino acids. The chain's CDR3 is CASSPLAGTSVVEQFF. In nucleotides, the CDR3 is TGTGCCAGCTCACCACTCGCCGGGACTAGCGTGGTTGAGCAGTTCTTC.

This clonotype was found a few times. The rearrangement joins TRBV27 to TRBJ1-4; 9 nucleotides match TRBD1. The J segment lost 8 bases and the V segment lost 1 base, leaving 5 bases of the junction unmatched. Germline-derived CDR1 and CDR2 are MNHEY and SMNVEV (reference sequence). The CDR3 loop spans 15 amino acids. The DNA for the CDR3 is TGTGCCAGCAGTTTATGGGGACAGGGTGGAGAAAAACTGTTTTTT. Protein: CASSLWGQGGEKLFF.

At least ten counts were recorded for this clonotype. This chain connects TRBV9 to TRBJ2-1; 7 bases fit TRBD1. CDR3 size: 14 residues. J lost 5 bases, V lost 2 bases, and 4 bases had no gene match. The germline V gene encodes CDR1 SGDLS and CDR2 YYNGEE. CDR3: CASSVAGTDNEQFF. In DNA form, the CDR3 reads TGTGCCAGCAGCGTCGCCGGGACAGACAATGAGCAGTTCTTC.

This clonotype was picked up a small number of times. CDR3 region: CASKYDWTVGVQAFF. CDR3 in DNA: TGCGCCAGCAAGTATGACTGGACGGTTGGGGTTCAAGCTTTCTTT. This rearrangement joins TRBV5-1 to TRBJ1-1; unclear D gene. The germline gives CDR1 SGHRS, CDR2 YFSETQ. The ends were cut back, 6 bases at V and 9 bases at J, with 24 bases in the middle. CDR3 size: 15 residues.

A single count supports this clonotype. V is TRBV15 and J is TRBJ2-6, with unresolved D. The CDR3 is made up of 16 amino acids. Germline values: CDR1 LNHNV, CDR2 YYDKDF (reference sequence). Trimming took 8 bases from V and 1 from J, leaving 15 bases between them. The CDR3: CATSRVKASGANVLTF. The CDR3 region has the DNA TGTGCCACCTCTCGGGTTAAGGCGTCTGGGGCCAACGTCCTGACTTTC.

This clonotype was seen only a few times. CDR3 sequence: CASSADRTNSPLHF. CDR3 sequence (DNA): TGTGCCAGCAGTGCGGACAGGACCAATTCACCCCTCCACTTT. The J gene is TRBJ1-6, the V gene TRBV2; 7 positions match TRBD1. This CDR3 region has 14 residues. After removal of 4 bases from V and 7 bases from J, the junction contained 4 bases not matched to a gene. Germline V CDR1 and CDR2: SNHLY, FYNNEI.